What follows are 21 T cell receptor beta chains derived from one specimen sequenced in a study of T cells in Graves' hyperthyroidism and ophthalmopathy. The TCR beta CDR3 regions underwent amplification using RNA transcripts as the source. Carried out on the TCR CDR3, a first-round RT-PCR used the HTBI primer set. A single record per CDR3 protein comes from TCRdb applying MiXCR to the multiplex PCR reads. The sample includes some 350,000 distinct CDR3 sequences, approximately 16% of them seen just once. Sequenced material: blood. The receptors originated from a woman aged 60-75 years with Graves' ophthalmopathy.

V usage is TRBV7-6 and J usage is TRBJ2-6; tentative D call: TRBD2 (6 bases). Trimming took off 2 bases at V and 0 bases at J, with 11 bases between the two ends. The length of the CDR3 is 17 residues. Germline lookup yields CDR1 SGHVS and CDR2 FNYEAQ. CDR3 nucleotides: TGTGCCAGCAGCTTATTGGGACTGAGCTCTGGGGCCAACGTCCTGACTTTC. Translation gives CASSLLGLSSGANVLTF.

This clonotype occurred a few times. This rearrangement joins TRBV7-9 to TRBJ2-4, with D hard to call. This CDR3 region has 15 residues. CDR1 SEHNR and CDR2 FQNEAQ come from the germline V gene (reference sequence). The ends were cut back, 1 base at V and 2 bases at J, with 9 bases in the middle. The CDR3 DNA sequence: TGTGCCAGCAGCTTAGTCTCGGACCCCAAAAACATTCAGTACTTC. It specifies CASSLVSDPKNIQYF.

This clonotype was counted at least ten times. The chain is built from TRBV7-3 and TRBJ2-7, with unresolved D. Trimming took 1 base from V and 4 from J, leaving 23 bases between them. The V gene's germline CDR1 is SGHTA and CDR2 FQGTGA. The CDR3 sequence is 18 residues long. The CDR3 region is CASSLSLGWRTAKYEQYF. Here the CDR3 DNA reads TGTGCCAGCAGCTTAAGCTTGGGGTGGCGGACCGCGAAATACGAGCAGTACTTC. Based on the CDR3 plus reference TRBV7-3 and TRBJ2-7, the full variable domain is GAGVSQTPSNKVTEKGKYVELRCDPISGHTALYWYRQSLGQGPEFLIYFQGTGAADDSGLPNDRFFAVRPEGSVSTLKIQRTERGDSAVYLCASSLSLGWRTAKYEQYFGPGTRLTVT.

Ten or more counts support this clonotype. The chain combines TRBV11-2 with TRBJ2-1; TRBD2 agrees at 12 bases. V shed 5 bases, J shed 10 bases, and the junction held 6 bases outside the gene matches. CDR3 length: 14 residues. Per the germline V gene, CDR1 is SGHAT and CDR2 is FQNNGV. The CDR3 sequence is CASSPSGRAREQFF. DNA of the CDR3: TGTGCCAGCAGCCCTAGCGGGAGGGCCAGAGAGCAGTTCTTC.

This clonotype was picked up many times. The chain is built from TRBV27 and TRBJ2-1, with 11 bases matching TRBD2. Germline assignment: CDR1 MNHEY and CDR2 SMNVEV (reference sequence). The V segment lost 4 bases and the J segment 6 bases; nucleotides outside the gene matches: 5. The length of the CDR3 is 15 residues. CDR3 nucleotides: TGTGCCAGCAGTTCCGGGACTAGCGGCTTCAATGAGCAGTTCTTC. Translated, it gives CASSSGTSGFNEQFF.

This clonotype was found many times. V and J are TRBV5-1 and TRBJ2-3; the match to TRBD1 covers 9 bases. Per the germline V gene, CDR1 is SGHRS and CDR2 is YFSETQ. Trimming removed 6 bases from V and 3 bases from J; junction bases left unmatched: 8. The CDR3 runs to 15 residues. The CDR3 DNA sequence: TGCGCCAGCACCACCGGGACAGGGTTGACAGATACGCAGTATTTT. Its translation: CASTTGTGLTDTQYF.

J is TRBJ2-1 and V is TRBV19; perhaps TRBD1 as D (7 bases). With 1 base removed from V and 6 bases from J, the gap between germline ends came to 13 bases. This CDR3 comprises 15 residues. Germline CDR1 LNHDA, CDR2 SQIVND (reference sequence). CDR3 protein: CASSIVQGGFNEQFF. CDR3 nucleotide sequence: TGTGCCAGTAGTATAGTTCAGGGGGGTTTCAATGAGCAGTTCTTC.

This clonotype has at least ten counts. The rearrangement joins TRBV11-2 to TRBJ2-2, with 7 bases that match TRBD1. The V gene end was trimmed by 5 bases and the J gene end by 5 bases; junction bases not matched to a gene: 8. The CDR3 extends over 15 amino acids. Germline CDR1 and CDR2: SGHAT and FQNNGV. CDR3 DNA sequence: TGTGCCAGCAGCCGGAGTACAGGGGTTACCGGGGAGCTGTTTTTT. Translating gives CASSRSTGVTGELFF.

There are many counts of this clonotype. DNA of the CDR3: TGTGCCAGCAGCTTCGGCAGGGGCGGTGAAAAACTGTTTTTT. It yields the protein CASSFGRGGEKLFF. The chain has TRBV7-9 and TRBJ1-4; TRBD1 might be the D (6 bases). Trimming removed 3 bases from V and 7 bases from J, with 12 bases in between. The germline V gene has CDR1 SEHNR and CDR2 FQNEAQ (reference sequence). This CDR3 contains 14 residues.

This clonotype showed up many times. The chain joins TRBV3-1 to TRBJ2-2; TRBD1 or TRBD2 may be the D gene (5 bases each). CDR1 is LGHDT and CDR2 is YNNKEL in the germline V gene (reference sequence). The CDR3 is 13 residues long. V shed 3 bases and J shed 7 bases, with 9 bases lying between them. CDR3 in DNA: TGTGCCAGCAGCCACGCTGGGGGCGGGGAGCTGTTTTTT. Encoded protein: CASSHAGGGELFF.

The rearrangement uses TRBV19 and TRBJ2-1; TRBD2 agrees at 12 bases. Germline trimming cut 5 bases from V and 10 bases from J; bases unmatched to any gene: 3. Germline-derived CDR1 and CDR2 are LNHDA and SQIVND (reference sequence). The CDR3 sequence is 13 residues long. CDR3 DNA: TGTGCCAGTAGTTCCGGACTAGCGGGAGAGCAGTTCTTC. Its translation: CASSSGLAGEQFF.

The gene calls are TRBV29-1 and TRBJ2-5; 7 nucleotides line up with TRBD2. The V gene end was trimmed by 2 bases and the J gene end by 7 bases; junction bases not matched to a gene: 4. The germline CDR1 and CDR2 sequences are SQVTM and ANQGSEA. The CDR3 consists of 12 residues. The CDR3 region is CSVERGGGTQYF. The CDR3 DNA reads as TGCAGCGTTGAAAGGGGCGGGGGGACCCAGTACTTC.

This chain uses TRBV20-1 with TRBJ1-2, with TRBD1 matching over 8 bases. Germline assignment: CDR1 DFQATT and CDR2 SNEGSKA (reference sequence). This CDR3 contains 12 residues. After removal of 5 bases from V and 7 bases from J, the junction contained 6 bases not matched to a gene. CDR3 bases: TGCAGTGCTGGACAGGGTGTAAGTGGCTACACCTTC. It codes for CSAGQGVSGYTF.

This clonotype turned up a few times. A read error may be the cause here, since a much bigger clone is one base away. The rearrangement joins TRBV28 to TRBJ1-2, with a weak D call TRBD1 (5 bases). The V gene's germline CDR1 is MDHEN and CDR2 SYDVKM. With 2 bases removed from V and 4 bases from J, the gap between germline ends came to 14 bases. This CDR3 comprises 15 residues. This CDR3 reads CASSLVGRVFYGYTF. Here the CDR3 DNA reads TGTGCCAGCAGTTTAGTGGGCAGGGTCTTCTATGGCTACACCTTC.

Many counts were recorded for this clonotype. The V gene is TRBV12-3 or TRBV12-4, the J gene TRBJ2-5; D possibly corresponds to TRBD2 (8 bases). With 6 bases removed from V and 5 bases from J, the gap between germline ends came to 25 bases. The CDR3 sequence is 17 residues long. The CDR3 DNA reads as TGTGCCAGCAGAAACTACAGGGGAGCCGGGAGGGTTGAGACCCAGTACTTC. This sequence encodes CASRNYRGAGRVETQYF.

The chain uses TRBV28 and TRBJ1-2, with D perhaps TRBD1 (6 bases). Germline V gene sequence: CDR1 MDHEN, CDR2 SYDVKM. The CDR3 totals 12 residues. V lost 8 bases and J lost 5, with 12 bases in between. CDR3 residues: CASRGGAYGYTF. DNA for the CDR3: TGTGCCAGCCGGGGGGGGGCATATGGCTACACCTTC.

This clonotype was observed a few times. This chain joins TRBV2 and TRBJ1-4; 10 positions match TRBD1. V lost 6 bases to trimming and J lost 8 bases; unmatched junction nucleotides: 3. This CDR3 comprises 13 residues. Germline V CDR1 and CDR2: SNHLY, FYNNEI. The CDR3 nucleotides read TGTGCCAGCAGGCAGACAGGGGGCGAAAAACTGTTTTTT. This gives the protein CASRQTGGEKLFF.

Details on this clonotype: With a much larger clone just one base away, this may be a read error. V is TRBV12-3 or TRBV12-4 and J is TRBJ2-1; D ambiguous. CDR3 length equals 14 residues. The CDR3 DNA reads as TGTGCCAGCACCCACCCGGAGCGCTACAATGAGCAGCTCTTC. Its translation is CASTHPERYNEQLF.

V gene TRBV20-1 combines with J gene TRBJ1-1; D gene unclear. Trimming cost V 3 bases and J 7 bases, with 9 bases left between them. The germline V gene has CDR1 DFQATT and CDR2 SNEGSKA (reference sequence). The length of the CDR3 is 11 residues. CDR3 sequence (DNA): TGCAGTGCTAGTGGCACCCGTGAAGCTTTCTTT. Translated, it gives CSASGTREAFF.

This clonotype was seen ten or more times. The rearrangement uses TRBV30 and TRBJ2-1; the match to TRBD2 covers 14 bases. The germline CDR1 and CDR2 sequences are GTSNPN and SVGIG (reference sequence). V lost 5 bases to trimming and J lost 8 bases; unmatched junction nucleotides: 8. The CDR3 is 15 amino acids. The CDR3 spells CAWRGLAGEAYEQFF. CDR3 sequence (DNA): TGTGCCTGGCGGGGACTAGCGGGAGAGGCGTATGAGCAGTTCTTC.

CDR3 residues: CASCRDRGRYEQYF. The CDR3 bases are TGTGCCAGCTGCCGGGACAGGGGCAGGTACGAGCAGTACTTC. The J gene is TRBJ2-7, the V gene TRBV2, with 10 bases aligning to TRBD1. Germline CDR1 reads SNHLY; CDR2 reads FYNNEI. The V and J ends lost 8 bases and 4 bases, in that order; junction bases with no gene match: 8. The CDR3 has 14 amino acids.